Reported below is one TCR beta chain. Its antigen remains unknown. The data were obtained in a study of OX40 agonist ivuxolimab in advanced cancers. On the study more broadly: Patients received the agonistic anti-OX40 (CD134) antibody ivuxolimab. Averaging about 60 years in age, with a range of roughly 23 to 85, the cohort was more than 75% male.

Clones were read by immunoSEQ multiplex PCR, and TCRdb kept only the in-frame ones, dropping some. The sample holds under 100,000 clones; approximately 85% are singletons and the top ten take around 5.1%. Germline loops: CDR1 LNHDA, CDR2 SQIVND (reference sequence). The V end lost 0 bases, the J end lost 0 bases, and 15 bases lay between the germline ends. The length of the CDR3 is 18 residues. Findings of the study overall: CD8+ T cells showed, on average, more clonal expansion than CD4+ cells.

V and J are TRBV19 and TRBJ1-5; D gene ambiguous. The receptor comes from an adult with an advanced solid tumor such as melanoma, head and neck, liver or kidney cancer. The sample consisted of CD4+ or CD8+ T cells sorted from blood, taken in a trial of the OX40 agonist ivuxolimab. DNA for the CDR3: TGTGCCAGTAGTATAGATTGGCGAGAGGGAAGTAGCAATCAGCCCCAGCATTTT. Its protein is CASSIDWREGSSNQPQHF. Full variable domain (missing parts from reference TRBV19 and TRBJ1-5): DGGITQSPKYLFRKEGQNVTLSCEQNLNHDAMYWYRQDPGQGLRLIYYSQIVNDFQKGDIAEGYSVSREKKESFPLTVTSAQKNPTAFYLCASSIDWREGSSNQPQHFGDGTRLSIL.